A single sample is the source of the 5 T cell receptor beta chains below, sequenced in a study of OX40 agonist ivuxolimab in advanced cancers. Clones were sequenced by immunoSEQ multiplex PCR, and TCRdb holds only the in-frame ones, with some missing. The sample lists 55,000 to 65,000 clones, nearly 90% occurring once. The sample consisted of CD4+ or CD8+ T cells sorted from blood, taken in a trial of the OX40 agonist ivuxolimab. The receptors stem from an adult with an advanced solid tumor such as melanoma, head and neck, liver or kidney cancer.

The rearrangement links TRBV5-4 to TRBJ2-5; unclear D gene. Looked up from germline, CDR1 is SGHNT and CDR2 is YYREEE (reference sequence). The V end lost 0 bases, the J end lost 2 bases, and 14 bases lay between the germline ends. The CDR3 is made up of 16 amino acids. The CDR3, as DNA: TGTGCCAGCAGCTTGGGAGCCTCAAACCAGCAAGAGACCCAGTACTTC. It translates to CASSLGASNQQETQYF. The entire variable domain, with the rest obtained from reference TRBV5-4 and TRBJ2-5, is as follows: ETGVTQSPTHLIKTRGQQVTLRCSSQSGHNTVSWYQQALGQGPQFIFQYYREEENGRGNFPPRFSGLQFPNYSSELNVNALELDDSALYLCASSLGASNQQETQYFGPGTRLLVL.

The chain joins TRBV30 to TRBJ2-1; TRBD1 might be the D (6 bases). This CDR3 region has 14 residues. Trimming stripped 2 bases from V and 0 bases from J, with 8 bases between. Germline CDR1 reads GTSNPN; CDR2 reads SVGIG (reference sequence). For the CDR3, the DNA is TGTGCCTGGAGTACAGGGAGCTCCTACAATGAGCAGTTCTTC. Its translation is CAWSTGSSYNEQFF.

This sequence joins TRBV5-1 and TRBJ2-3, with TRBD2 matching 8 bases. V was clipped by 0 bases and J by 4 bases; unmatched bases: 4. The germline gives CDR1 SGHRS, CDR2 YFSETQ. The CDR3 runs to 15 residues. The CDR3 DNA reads TGCGCCAGCAGCTTGGCCGGGCGGGGGGCAGATACGCAGTATTTT. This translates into CASSLAGRGADTQYF. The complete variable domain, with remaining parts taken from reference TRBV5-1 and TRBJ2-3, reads KAGVTQTPRYLIKTRGQQVTLSCSPISGHRSVSWYQQTPGQGLQFLFEYFSETQRNKGNFPGRFSGRQFSNSRSEMNVSTLELGDSALYLCASSLAGRGADTQYFGPGTRLTVL.

The CDR3 bases are TGTGCCAGCAGCTTCACAGGGAATGGCTACACCTTC. Protein: CASSFTGNGYTF. The chain couples TRBV7-9 to TRBJ1-2; D might be TRBD1 (6 bases). In germline, CDR1 is SEHNR, CDR2 FQNEAQ (reference sequence). CDR3 length: 12 residues. V shed 3 bases and J shed 6 bases, with 8 bases lying between them.

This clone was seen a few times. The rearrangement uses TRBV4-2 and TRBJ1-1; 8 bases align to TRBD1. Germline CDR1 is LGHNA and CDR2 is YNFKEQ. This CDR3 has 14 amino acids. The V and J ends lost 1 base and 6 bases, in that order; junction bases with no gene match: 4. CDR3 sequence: CASSQASDRAEAFF. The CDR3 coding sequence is TGTGCCAGCAGCCAAGCCTCGGACAGGGCTGAAGCTTTCTTT.